A single sample gave rise to the 10 T cell receptor beta chains below, sequenced in a study of graft-versus-host responses after intestinal transplantation. These receptors are not linked to any known antigen. This table comes from immunoSEQ multiplex PCR, and its TCRdb copy is limited to in-frame clones, with some not included. The table records fewer than 130,000 clones, 93% of them present only once. The sample in question was unstimulated CD8+ T cells sorted from spleen or lymph node cells, obtained before intestinal transplant. These receptors all come from a human donor who received an intestinal transplant.

The V call is TRBV15, the J call TRBJ2-7; D might be TRBD1 or TRBD2, each matching 5 bases. The germline CDR1 and CDR2 sequences are LNHNV and YYDKDF (reference sequence). Trimming cost V 5 bases and J 0 bases, with 17 bases left between them. The CDR3 covers 16 residues. The CDR3 nucleotides read TGTGCCACCAGCGGACGTAAGGGACGGAACTCCTACGAGCAGTACTTC. It translates to CATSGRKGRNSYEQYF.

The chain has TRBV7-9 and TRBJ2-7, with D unresolved. With 0 bases removed from V and 2 bases from J, the gap between germline ends came to 8 bases. Germline CDR1 SEHNR, CDR2 FQNEAQ (reference sequence). The CDR3 contains 14 residues. The CDR3 spells CASSLANSPYEQYF. The CDR3 region has the DNA TGTGCCAGCAGCTTAGCGAACAGTCCCTACGAGCAGTACTTC.

The chain uses TRBV13 and TRBJ2-1; D is unclear. Germline-derived CDR1 and CDR2 are PRHDT and FYEKMQ (reference sequence). CDR3 length: 13 residues. Trimming shortened V by 1 base and J by 5 bases, and 6 bases separated the two germline ends. The CDR3 loop reads CASSLDLDNEQFF. The CDR3 region has the DNA TGTGCCAGCAGCTTAGATCTGGACAATGAGCAGTTCTTC. Looking up the rest from reference TRBV13 and TRBJ2-1 gives the full variable domain: AAGVIQSPRHLIKEKRETATLKCYPIPRHDTVYWYQQGPGQDPQFLISFYEKMQSDKGSIPDRFSAQQFSDYHSELNMSSLELGDSALYFCASSLDLDNEQFFGPGTRLTVL.

A single count supports this clone. This sequence joins TRBV11-2 and TRBJ2-1; D is possibly TRBD2 (6 bases). V dropped 5 bases and J dropped 9 bases, with 14 bases sitting between them. CDR3 length equals 13 residues. Germline loops: CDR1 SGHAT, CDR2 FQNNGV. This CDR3 is CASSPGLSSEQFF. The CDR3 DNA reads TGTGCCAGCAGCCCTGGACTATCTAGTGAGCAGTTCTTC.

As DNA, the CDR3 is TGTGCCAGCAGCCCCCGGGCGTCTAGCGGTTACAATGAGCAGTTCTTC. It yields the protein CASSPRASSGYNEQFF. The J gene is TRBJ2-1, the V gene TRBV7-9; 7 bases align to TRBD2. This CDR3 region has 16 residues. Germline CDR1 and CDR2: SEHNR and FQNEAQ (reference sequence). V was clipped by 5 bases and J by 4 bases; unmatched bases: 11.

The V call is TRBV27, the J call TRBJ2-7; 11 nucleotides line up with TRBD1. The CDR3 covers 14 residues. The V gene's germline CDR1 is MNHEY and CDR2 SMNVEV (reference sequence). V trimming: 6 bases; J trimming: 5 bases; junction bases outside the gene matches: 6. The CDR3 bases are TGTGCCAGCAGCCTGGGGACAGGGGGGCACGAGCAGTACTTC. Amino acids: CASSLGTGGHEQYF.

This sequence joins TRBV6-5 and TRBJ2-7, with TRBD2 identical over 7 bases. Germline loops: CDR1 MNHEY, CDR2 SVGAGI. V trimming: 0 bases; J trimming: 7 bases; junction bases outside the gene matches: 6. CDR3 length equals 14 residues. The CDR3 DNA reads as TGTGCCAGCAGTTACTCTCCGTGGGGGGGGGAGCAGTACTTC. This translates into CASSYSPWGGEQYF.

The chain recombines TRBV7-3 with TRBJ2-7; D uncertain. Trimming left V 5 bases short and J 7 bases short, with 12 bases between. CDR1 SGHTA and CDR2 FQGTGA come from the germline V gene. This CDR3 has 12 amino acids. CDR3 in DNA: TGTGCCAGCAGCCCAGGTACCGTGGAGCAGTACTTC. It specifies CASSPGTVEQYF.

The chain is built from TRBV23-1 and TRBJ2-1; TRBD2 agrees at 11 bases. TRBV23-1 is labeled an ORF, and its function is uncertain. The CDR3 spans 16 residues. V lost 0 bases, J lost 15 bases, and 13 bases stayed unmatched. CDR3 residues: CASSQSTVRLAGRVFF. The CDR3 nucleotides read TGCGCCAGCAGTCAATCCACAGTCAGACTAGCGGGGCGGGTGTTCTTC.

The CDR3 reads CASDMKNYGYTF. The CDR3 coding sequence is TGTGCCAGCGACATGAAAAACTATGGCTACACCTTC. The gene calls are TRBV6-6 and TRBJ1-2; D is ambiguous. V dropped 8 bases and J dropped 2 bases, with 9 bases sitting between them. This CDR3 comprises 12 residues. Germline V lookup: CDR1 MNHNY, CDR2 SVGAGI (reference sequence).